The 10 T cell receptor beta chains below were found in one sample sequenced in a study of blood T cell repertoires in COVID-19. The data were produced by immunoSEQ multiplex PCR, yet TCRdb's version contains in-frame clones alone and is incomplete. The data show approximately 50,000 clones, around 85% seen once. Material for sequencing was peripheral blood. Receptors were obtained from a man aged 55 to 70 with acute or convalescent COVID-19.

The J gene is TRBJ1-5, the V gene TRBV28; D unresolved. The CDR3 totals 21 residues. The V gene's germline CDR1 is MDHEN and CDR2 SYDVKM. Deletions cut 1 base from V and 6 bases from J, with 31 bases between. The CDR3 reads CASSLYSPDAISGYWSQPQHF. DNA for the CDR3: TGTGCCAGCAGTTTATATTCCCCAGACGCCATCTCCGGGTATTGGAGTCAGCCCCAGCATTTT.

This clone was detected only a few times. The V call is TRBV19, the J call TRBJ1-5; D is possibly TRBD1 (5 bases). Germline V gene sequence: CDR1 LNHDA, CDR2 SQIVND (reference sequence). The CDR3 is 14 residues long. V lost 6 bases, J lost 4 bases, and 13 bases lay in between. For the CDR3, the DNA is TGTGCCAGTAGCTGGGACGGGGGAAATCAGCCCCAGCATTTT. Translated: CASSWDGGNQPQHF. Together with reference TRBV19 and TRBJ1-5, the CDR3 gives the full variable domain: DGGITQSPKYLFRKEGQNVTLSCEQNLNHDAMYWYRQDPGQGLRLIYYSQIVNDFQKGDIAEGYSVSREKKESFPLTVTSAQKNPTAFYLCASSWDGGNQPQHFGDGTRLSIL.

This clone is judged medium-sized. The CDR3 region is CASSLMTGYGYTF. The CDR3 DNA is TGTGCCAGCAGTTTAATGACAGGGTATGGCTACACCTTC. The rearrangement links TRBV27 to TRBJ1-2; 7 nucleotides match TRBD1. CDR1 and CDR2 from the germline V gene are MNHEY and SMNVEV (reference sequence). J gave up 5 bases and V 2 bases, and 2 bases lay outside the gene matches. The CDR3 contains 13 residues.

The chain carries TRBV28 and TRBJ2-7, with 10 positions matching TRBD1. The CDR3 runs 15 residues. Germline-derived CDR1 and CDR2 are MDHEN and SYDVKM. Unmatched junction bases numbered 8, after V lost 5 bases and J lost 4 bases. The CDR3 DNA follows: TGTGCCAGCAGTACCTCGGGACAGGGGACGTACGAGCAGTACTTC. It is translated as CASSTSGQGTYEQYF.

The chain combines TRBV5-6 with TRBJ2-5; 7 bases are a match to TRBD2. Germline CDR1 is SGHDT and CDR2 is YYEEEE. Trimming took 5 bases from V and 5 from J; bases not matched to a gene: 12. The CDR3 runs 15 residues. The DNA for the CDR3 is TGTGCCAGCAGTCGGCCCCGCGGGGGTGGCGAGACCCAGTACTTC. As protein: CASSRPRGGGETQYF.

This sequence joins TRBV19 and TRBJ1-1; 12 nucleotides align to TRBD1. The germline V gene encodes CDR1 LNHDA and CDR2 SQIVND (reference sequence). Trimming took 5 bases from V and 6 from J; bases not matched to a gene: 7. CDR3 length: 15 residues. The CDR3 protein is CASSPRDRGRAEAFF. The CDR3, as DNA: TGTGCCAGTAGTCCCCGGGACAGGGGGCGTGCTGAAGCTTTCTTT.

This chain uses TRBV7-2 with TRBJ2-7; tentatively, D is TRBD1 (5 bases). Trimming shortened V by 2 bases and J by 2 bases, and 10 bases separated the two germline ends. Germline CDR1 reads SGHTA; CDR2 reads FQGNSA. The CDR3 runs to 14 residues. CDR3 nucleotide sequence: TGTGCCAGCAGCTTACAGGGTGCGGCCTACGAGCAGTACTTC. This translates into CASSLQGAAYEQYF.

This rearrangement joins TRBV24-1 to TRBJ2-2; TRBD2 agrees at 10 bases. V shed 1 base and J 1 base; nucleotides not matched to a gene: 5. CDR1 KGHDR and CDR2 SFDVKD come from the germline V gene. The CDR3 totals 18 residues. The CDR3 DNA sequence: TGTGCCACCAGTGATTTCCTCGGACTAGCGGAGAACACCGGGGAGCTGTTTTTT. The encoded protein is CATSDFLGLAENTGELFF.

This clone has just a few counts. The chain couples TRBV5-8 to TRBJ2-2; 9 bases fit TRBD1. V lost 4 bases and J lost 6; bases outside the gene matches: 10. The CDR3 runs to 16 residues. In germline, CDR1 is SGHTS, CDR2 YDEGEE. The CDR3 coding sequence is TGTGCCAGCAGCCCGGGACAGGGAGCTTTAGCCGGGGAGCTGTTTTTT. Its translation: CASSPGQGALAGELFF. Complete variable domain (other parts from reference TRBV5-8 and TRBJ2-2): EAGVTQSPTHLIKTRGQQATLRCSPISGHTSVYWYQQALGLGLQFLLWYDEGEERNRGNFPPRFSGRQFPNYSSELNVNALELEDSALYLCASSPGQGALAGELFFGEGSRLTVL.

This clone turned up a few times. V gene TRBV28 combines with J gene TRBJ1-1; the D gene is possibly TRBD1 (5 bases). Germline values: CDR1 MDHEN, CDR2 SYDVKM. V dropped 3 bases and J dropped 4 bases, with 15 bases sitting between them. This CDR3 comprises 15 residues. The CDR3 region is CASSLGDYGPTEAFF. The CDR3 DNA follows: TGTGCCAGCAGTTTGGGGGACTACGGGCCCACTGAAGCTTTCTTT.